Shown below are 29 T cell receptor beta chains from a single sample sequenced in a study of T cells in narcolepsy. TCRdb keeps only in-frame clones here, not all; method: immunoSEQ multiplex PCR. The sample shows about 35,000 clones, roughly 86% of them seen only once. The sequenced sample consisted of memory (CD45RA-) CD4+ T cells from blood. The receptors were sampled from a human donor in good health.

This clone was recorded only once. V is TRBV2 and J is TRBJ2-5; 10 nucleotides agree with TRBD2. Germline CDR1 SNHLY, CDR2 FYNNEI. The CDR3 extends over 15 amino acids. The junction had 6 bases not matched to a gene; V was cut back by 4 bases and J by 4 bases. The CDR3 sequence: CASSVQRGGSETQYF. CDR3 bases: TGTGCCAGCAGTGTACAGCGGGGGGGCTCAGAGACCCAGTACTTC.

A few counts support this clone. The gene calls are TRBV7-9 and TRBJ1-2; 8 positions match TRBD1. V was pared by 5 bases and J by 3 bases, with 5 bases of the junction left unmatched. The V gene's germline CDR1 is SEHNR and CDR2 FQNEAQ (reference sequence). The CDR3 spans 14 residues. The CDR3 sequence is CASSHQTGDYGYTF. In DNA, the CDR3 is TGTGCCAGCAGCCATCAGACAGGGGACTATGGCTACACCTTC.

This chain uses TRBV27 with TRBJ2-1, with unresolved D. Germline loops: CDR1 MNHEY, CDR2 SMNVEV (reference sequence). The CDR3 is made up of 16 amino acids. Trimming cost V 3 bases and J 0 bases, with 12 bases left between them. The CDR3 nucleotides are TGTGCCAGCAGTTTTTTTCCGACCGACTCCTACAATGAGCAGTTCTTC. Amino acids: CASSFFPTDSYNEQFF.

The gene calls are TRBV2 and TRBJ2-7, with TRBD2 identical over 12 bases. This CDR3 has 15 amino acids. Germline V gives CDR1 SNHLY, CDR2 FYNNEI. Trimming took 5 bases from V and 3 from J; bases not matched to a gene: 5. The CDR3 nucleotides are TGTGCCAGCAGTACGGGACTAGCGGGTGGCTACGAGCAGTACTTC. This translates into CASSTGLAGGYEQYF.

V is TRBV6-5 and J is TRBJ1-1; D is ambiguous. Germline V gives CDR1 MNHEY, CDR2 SVGAGI. Trimming left V 6 bases short and J 0 bases short, with 8 bases between. The CDR3 loop spans 13 amino acids. CDR3 sequence reads: CASSKQMNTEAFF. In DNA, the CDR3 is TGTGCCAGCAGCAAACAGATGAACACTGAAGCTTTCTTT.

The gene calls are TRBV5-4 and TRBJ2-5; the D call may be TRBD1 or TRBD2 (5 bases each). CDR1 is SGHNT and CDR2 is YYREEE in the germline V gene (reference sequence). This CDR3 comprises 14 residues. The V and J ends lost 2 bases and 2 bases respectively, with 10 bases between them. In DNA, the CDR3 is TGTGCCAGCAGCTTTGGGGGTCGGCAAGAGACCCAGTACTTC. The encoded protein is CASSFGGRQETQYF.

The chain uses TRBV6-5 and TRBJ1-1; no clear D gene. CDR3 length: 13 residues. Trimming stripped 5 bases from V and 1 base from J, with 8 bases between. Per the germline V gene, CDR1 is MNHEY and CDR2 is SVGAGI. The CDR3 DNA is TGTGCCAGCAGTGTGTCCCCGAACACTGAAGCTTTCTTT. As protein: CASSVSPNTEAFF.

The V and J genes are TRBV30 and TRBJ2-3; no definite D call. V was clipped by 5 bases and J by 7 bases, with 13 bases between them. The CDR3 consists of 12 residues. From germline, CDR1 is GTSNPN and CDR2 SVGIG (reference sequence). CDR3 DNA sequence: TGTGCCTGGGCTGTACCGCCGTATACGCAGTATTTT. This gives the protein CAWAVPPYTQYF.

V gene TRBV5-1 combines with J gene TRBJ2-2; tentative D call: TRBD1 (5 bases). The V gene's germline CDR1 is SGHRS and CDR2 YFSETQ. The CDR3 contains 16 residues. Deletions cut 0 bases from V and 6 bases from J, with 15 bases between. This CDR3 is CASSLAEFVGAGELFF. The CDR3 nucleotides read TGCGCCAGCAGCTTGGCCGAGTTTGTAGGGGCCGGGGAGCTGTTTTTT. Supplemented by reference TRBV5-1 and TRBJ2-2, the full variable domain reads KAGVTQTPRYLIKTRGQQVTLSCSPISGHRSVSWYQQTPGQGLQFLFEYFSETQRNKGNFPGRFSGRQFSNSRSEMNVSTLELGDSALYLCASSLAEFVGAGELFFGEGSRLTVL.

V and J are TRBV18 and TRBJ1-4; no clear D gene. CDR1 and CDR2 (germline): KGHSH, LQKENI. V was pared by 1 base and J by 3 bases, with 6 bases between. This CDR3 has 14 residues. This CDR3 reads CASSPQGANEKLFF. The CDR3 nucleotides read TGTGCCAGCTCACCACAGGGTGCTAATGAAAAACTGTTTTTT.

Only a few counts were recorded for this clone. For the CDR3, the DNA is TGCGCCAGCAGCAAGGGGTTCTCTGGAAACACCATATATTTT. The encoded protein is CASSKGFSGNTIYF. V is TRBV5-1 and J is TRBJ1-3; the D gene is possibly TRBD1 (5 bases). Germline V gene data show CDR1 as SGHRS and CDR2 as YFSETQ. V lost 4 bases and J lost 0, with 8 bases in between. The CDR3 length is 14 residues.

J is TRBJ1-4 and V is TRBV5-1; D is unclear. Trimming left V 0 bases short and J 0 bases short, with 6 bases between. Per the germline V gene, CDR1 is SGHRS and CDR2 is YFSETQ. The CDR3 runs to 15 residues. The CDR3 is CASSLGPATNEKLFF. As DNA, the CDR3 is TGCGCCAGCAGCTTGGGACCGGCAACTAATGAAAAACTGTTTTTT.

This sequence joins TRBV30 and TRBJ2-3; 12 bases line up with TRBD2. The V gene end was trimmed by 2 bases and the J gene end by 1 base; junction bases not matched to a gene: 7. CDR3 length: 17 residues. Germline V gene data show CDR1 as GTSNPN and CDR2 as SVGIG (reference sequence). In nucleotides, the CDR3 is TGTGCCTGGAGTATAAGCGGACTAGCGGGACGCACAGATACGCAGTATTTT. It encodes CAWSISGLAGRTDTQYF.

The rearrangement joins TRBV5-4 to TRBJ2-4; D not certain. V gave up 2 bases and J gave up 1 base, with 10 bases separating them. CDR1 is SGHNT, CDR2 YYREEE, per germline (reference sequence). The CDR3 is 15 residues long. CDR3 nucleotides: TGTGCCAGCAGCTTAGGCGGTGAGGCCAAAAACATTCAGTACTTC. This translates into CASSLGGEAKNIQYF.

The chain joins TRBV5-1 to TRBJ2-2, with 9 positions matching TRBD1. The junction had 3 bases not matched to a gene; V was cut back by 1 base and J by 2 bases. From germline, CDR1 is SGHRS and CDR2 YFSETQ. The CDR3 is made up of 16 amino acids. CDR3 region: CASSLMGQGNTGELFF. The CDR3, as DNA: TGCGCCAGCAGCTTGATGGGACAGGGAAACACCGGGGAGCTGTTTTTT.

The rearrangement links TRBV15 to TRBJ2-3, with D hard to call. Trimming shortened V by 0 bases and J by 6 bases, and 19 bases separated the two germline ends. From germline, CDR1 is LNHNV and CDR2 YYDKDF (reference sequence). CDR3 size: 17 residues. CDR3 protein: CATSRDRLGRLSDTQYF. The CDR3 nucleotides are TGTGCCACCAGCAGAGATCGGCTAGGCCGGTTGTCGGATACGCAGTATTTT. Supplemented by reference TRBV15 and TRBJ2-3, the full variable domain reads DAMVIQNPRYQVTQFGKPVTLSCSQTLNHNVMYWYQQKSSQAPKLLFHYYDKDFNNEADTPDNFQSRRPNTSFCFLDIRSPGLGDTAMYLCATSRDRLGRLSDTQYFGPGTRLTVL.

This clone is a singleton in its sample. The chain combines TRBV6-5 with TRBJ1-1, with a weak D call TRBD1 (5 bases). The germline V and J ends were trimmed by 6 bases and 4 bases, with 18 bases remaining between them. The germline V gene encodes CDR1 MNHEY and CDR2 SVGAGI. This CDR3 is built from 15 residues. CDR3: CASRLSDTGGTEAFF. The CDR3 nucleotides read TGTGCCAGCAGGTTATCCGACACAGGCGGCACTGAAGCTTTCTTT.

The chain combines TRBV5-1 with TRBJ2-2, with TRBD2 identical over 12 bases. The CDR3 sequence is 18 residues long. J lost 4 bases, V lost 3 bases, and 10 bases had no gene match. Germline CDR1 and CDR2: SGHRS and YFSETQ. In nucleotides, the CDR3 is TGCGCCAGCAGCTCGAGCCTAGCGGGAGGGGGAGCCACCGGGGAGCTGTTTTTT. The encoded protein is CASSSSLAGGGATGELFF. The variable domain in full, with the rest retrieved from reference TRBV5-1 and TRBJ2-2, is KAGVTQTPRYLIKTRGQQVTLSCSPISGHRSVSWYQQTPGQGLQFLFEYFSETQRNKGNFPGRFSGRQFSNSRSEMNVSTLELGDSALYLCASSSSLAGGGATGELFFGEGSRLTVL.

This clone was seen only once. This chain uses TRBV19 with TRBJ1-2; 9 positions agree with TRBD1. Germline V gene lookup returns CDR1 LNHDA and CDR2 SQIVND (reference sequence). J lost 7 bases, V lost 6 bases, and 6 bases had no gene match. This CDR3 has 13 amino acids. The CDR3 DNA follows: TGTGCCAGTAGCCGGGGACAGGGAGTTGGCTACACCTTC. Translation gives CASSRGQGVGYTF.

The chain combines TRBV27 with TRBJ1-2, with TRBD1 matching over 8 bases. This CDR3 comprises 16 residues. The trim removed 0 bases at V and 5 bases at J, leaving 8 bases unmatched. In germline, CDR1 is MNHEY, CDR2 SMNVEV (reference sequence). The CDR3 coding sequence is TGTGCCAGCAGTTTATCGGTCGCAGGGGGCGATTATGGCTACACCTTC. Its translation: CASSLSVAGGDYGYTF.

The V call is TRBV6-6, the J call TRBJ1-3; D unclear. With 2 bases removed from V and 3 bases from J, the gap between germline ends came to 11 bases. The CDR3 loop spans 15 amino acids. Looked up from germline, CDR1 is MNHNY and CDR2 is SVGAGI (reference sequence). Here the CDR3 DNA reads TGTGCCAGCAGTTACGAGGGTATCAGTGGAAACACCATATATTTT. Protein product: CASSYEGISGNTIYF.

This chain uses TRBV6-5 with TRBJ1-3; D remains unclear. Trimming cost V 4 bases and J 0 bases, with 13 bases left between them. This CDR3 is 16 amino acids long. Germline-derived CDR1 and CDR2 are MNHEY and SVGAGI. CDR3 DNA sequence: TGTGCCAGCAGTTCATATCAGGTTCTCTCTGGAAACACCATATATTTT. Translation: CASSSYQVLSGNTIYF.

This chain links TRBV7-2 with TRBJ1-2; unclear D gene. There are 11 residues in the CDR3. V lost 5 bases and J lost 3, with 4 bases in between. Germline CDR1 reads SGHTA; CDR2 reads FQGNSA. The CDR3 loop reads CASSPDYGYTF. DNA of the CDR3: TGTGCCAGCAGCCCGGACTATGGCTACACCTTC.

The chain carries TRBV6-1 and TRBJ1-1, with TRBD1 as a possible D gene (5 bases). Trimming cost V 10 bases and J 1 base, with 19 bases left between them. This CDR3 region has 15 residues. Germline V CDR1 and CDR2: MNHNS, SASEGT. CDR3 sequence: CANRRGEEGNTEAFF. The CDR3 nucleotides read TGTGCCAACAGGAGAGGGGAGGAAGGGAACACTGAAGCTTTCTTT.

The chain couples TRBV2 to TRBJ2-3; tentative D call: TRBD1 (6 bases). V was trimmed by 4 bases and J by 6 bases, leaving 14 bases between them. CDR3 length: 14 amino acids. The germline V gene has CDR1 SNHLY and CDR2 FYNNEI. CDR3: CASSVWQGIDTQYF. The CDR3 region has the DNA TGTGCCAGCAGTGTATGGCAGGGGATCGATACGCAGTATTTT.

This chain joins TRBV11-2 and TRBJ1-2; no firm D call. CDR1 and CDR2 from the germline V gene are SGHAT and FQNNGV. The CDR3 sequence is 13 residues long. V lost 5 bases and J lost 9, with 16 bases in between. CDR3 loop: CASSPPNSFRYTF. The CDR3 DNA is TGTGCCAGCAGCCCCCCGAATAGCTTCCGCTACACCTTC.

V usage is TRBV6-1 and J usage is TRBJ2-5; 8 bases are shared with TRBD2. CDR1 MNHNS and CDR2 SASEGT come from the germline V gene. The V and J ends lost 11 bases and 5 bases, in that order; junction bases with no gene match: 7. The CDR3 loop spans 12 amino acids. CDR3 loop: CAVTGGWETQYF. The CDR3 DNA is TGTGCCGTCACGGGGGGGTGGGAGACCCAGTACTTC.

The chain uses TRBV6-1 and TRBJ1-2; TRBD1 agrees at 8 bases. The germline gives CDR1 MNHNS, CDR2 SASEGT. V shed 4 bases and J 6 bases; nucleotides not matched to a gene: 1. This CDR3 is 12 amino acids long. This CDR3 reads CASSAQGDGYTF. In DNA, the CDR3 is TGTGCCAGCAGTGCACAGGGGGATGGCTACACCTTC.

The CDR3 sequence is CASSVVGGGHRELFF. The CDR3 DNA sequence: TGTGCCAGCAGCGTAGTTGGCGGGGGACACCGGGAGCTGTTTTTT. This chain links TRBV9 with TRBJ2-2, with a possible D match to TRBD2 (7 bases). V gave up 0 bases and J gave up 9 bases, with 15 bases separating them. There are 15 residues in the CDR3. CDR1 is SGDLS, CDR2 YYNGEE, per germline.